The rows below give T cell receptor beta chains drawn from one sample of a study of control samples from healthy donors and cancer patients. Sequencing was performed with immunoSEQ multiplex PCR; in TCRdb, only in-frame clones are kept and a portion is missing. In the table there are fewer than 200,000 clones, roughly 94% of which are singletons. Material for sequencing was PBMCs. These receptors originate from a man in his 60s with colorectal cancer. CDR3s leave out the opening cysteine and the closing phenylalanine or tryptophan. Each record gives: V gene, J gene, CDR3 protein.

v_call: TRBV30; j_call: TRBJ1-1; cdr3_aa: AWSVWGHQMNTEAF
v_call: TRBV7-9; j_call: TRBJ1-2; cdr3_aa: ASNPTRNGYT
v_call: TRBV19; j_call: TRBJ2-1; cdr3_aa: ASRRGQDNEQF
v_call: TRBV7-9; j_call: TRBJ1-2; cdr3_aa: ASSLEVRAGGYT
v_call: TRBV19; j_call: TRBJ1-1; cdr3_aa: ASSSRGLNTEAF
v_call: TRBV27; j_call: TRBJ2-3; cdr3_aa: ASSFLGPGTDTQY
v_call: TRBV3-1/TRBV3-2; j_call: TRBJ1-1; cdr3_aa: ASSQERKTEAF
v_call: TRBV6-2/TRBV6-3; j_call: TRBJ1-5; cdr3_aa: ASSRRRDSGGNQPQH
v_call: TRBV21-1; j_call: TRBJ1-6; cdr3_aa: ASSKRTSSYNSPLH
v_call: TRBV19; j_call: TRBJ1-4; cdr3_aa: ASSRSGTGNEKLF